This record looks at one TCR beta chain sequence and its context. What this receptor recognizes is not known. It has no much larger one-base neighbor in the sample; base qualities were not kept. Every donor was a healthy Caucasian. The twin cohort comprised three pairs of female monozygotic twins, all aged about 18 to 30 years. Miltenyi CD45RO+ enrichment and human naive T-cell isolation kits were used to isolate memory (CD45RO+) and naive T cells from PBMC. From cysteine to phenylalanine, the CDR3 is 14 amino acids long. The kept DNA is CDR3 alone, 42 bases in frame from the first base. CDR1 and CDR2 (MRHNA, SNTAGT) derive from the germline V gene. V is trimmed back by 0 bases and J by 5 bases, and the junction contains 3 bases that no gene match accounts for. The protocol used for the library was 5' RACE. The sequencing machine was an Illumina HiSeq 2000. Template switching introduced a universal primer binding site; the final cDNA contained a unique molecular identifier, enabling accurate counting of TCR cDNA molecules. First-strand cDNA for TCR alpha and beta chains was synthesized from specific primers in the conserved constant-segment region. Each cDNA library was double barcoded, with a SMART-Mk sample barcode plus Illumina barcodes, to control for contamination. Two successive PCR steps introduced TruSeq adapter sequences along with Illumina sample barcodes. The TCR alpha and beta cDNA libraries were sequenced on the Illumina HiSeq platform using custom primers. On the study's bioinformatics: Raw reads were processed with MiGEC to extract unique molecular identifiers, and MiXCR was used to determine CDR3 positions. For each individual, recombination models were inferred using an EM algorithm with the repgenHMM and IGoR tools. Shared clonotype analysis was performed with the tcR package in R, normalizing sharing by the product of cloneset sizes. To study raw recombination without the effects of thymic and clonal selection, out-of-frame nonproductive sequences were analyzed. The public reads were run again by TCRdb, first through fastp at Q25 and then through MiXCR, and only productive beta chains were kept. Rows are unified per CDR3 protein, each entry keeping the most common DNA and genes. These V and J calls derive from TCRdb rather than the authors' analysis. Across this sample there are about 260,000 distinct CDR3 sequences, with 5.5% to 7% seen only once. Roughly 3.6% of the sample is taken by the ten largest.

These data belong to a study of identical twins listed by TCRdb under 2016. As for the study more broadly: To test whether fetal clonotypes persist, this study deep-sequenced TCR alpha and beta repertoires from monozygotic twins, from unrelated adults of various ages, and from cord blood. To rule out contamination, replicate twin experiments were performed at different times with different library preparation protocols.

On the study overall, not on this receptor specifically: Compared with coincidental sharing between unrelated individuals, an excess of low generation-probability sequences was observed among out-of-frame TCR alpha sequences shared between twins. Abundant cord blood beta clonotypes had fewer insertions, young adult naive repertoires showed a similar but weaker trend, and memory repertoires showed no such trend. In monozygotic twins, recombination models systematically underestimated out-of-frame TCR alpha sharing, but the models matched the sharing seen between unrelated individuals. Invariant T cells such as MAIT and iNKT could partly confound zero-insertion analyses, though diverse VJ usage argued against this for most clonotypes. A weaker excess of twin sharing was found in beta out-of-frame sequences because the signal-to-noise ratio was lowered by fewer shared sequences. Conclusions relied on cross-sectional statistical analysis, since the same donors could not be followed over many years.

The sample was also linked to a second study, of yellow fever vaccine responses in identical twins. The second publication reports: According to the authors, the vaccine-induced T cell response in identical twins seemed to be partly convergent and partly specific to each individual. Focusing on identical twins, the study followed the T cell clones that responded to the vaccine, and did so with precision.

The source material was memory (CD45RO+) T cells sorted from blood. In the paper's terms, the cell subset or site label means: CD45RO+ enriched T cells. The chain uses TRBV6-4 and TRBJ1-2; 7 junctional bases match TRBD1. This sequence was found in a young woman in good health. The CDR3 amino acid sequence is: CASSDSEQGYGYTF. The bases read TGTGCCAGCAGTGACTCGGAACAGGGGTATGGCTACACCTTC.